This T cell receptor beta chain was captured by sequencing in a study of stem cell transplantation in POMP-related autoinflammatory disease. Overall study: Before transplant, CD4+ T cells skewed naive and CD8+ proportions were low.

Points from the study as a whole: Across all analyzed T-cell subsets, patients with PRAID tended toward reduced diversity and increased clonality. Fewer unique TRB V-J gene pairings were identified in patients with PRAID.

PRAID combined immunodeficiency and autoinflammation. Germline V CDR1 and CDR2: SGHAT, FQNNGV. The CDR3 totals 15 residues. The ends were cut back, 5 bases at V and 0 bases at J, with 11 bases in the middle. Clones were sequenced by immunoSEQ multiplex PCR, and TCRdb holds only the in-frame ones, with some missing. The table shows more than 25,000 clones, with about 86% occurring only once. Points on this clone: Its specificity is unknown.

The receptor was isolated from a human donor with POMP-related autoinflammation and immune dysregulation (PRAID). The material was CD4+ T cells from PBMCs, obtained before stem cell transplantation. V usage is TRBV11-2 and J usage is TRBJ1-3, with D unclear. The CDR3 region is CASSPRAVSGNTIYF. The CDR3 DNA sequence: TGTGCCAGCAGCCCAAGGGCGGTCTCTGGAAACACCATATATTTT.